The entry below describes one T cell receptor beta chain. Its antigen target is currently unknown. Qualities for individual bases were not recorded, and no much larger clone is one base off. Collaborating institutions collected whole blood in K2EDTA tubes following their own protocols. For TCRbeta analysis, collaborator samples were shipped as frozen whole blood, as isolated PBMCs, or as DNA extracted from either sample type. The immunoSEQ Assay, a bias-controlled multiplex PCR, was used to amplify TCRbeta CDR3 regions from genomic DNA. The paper's data handling went like this. Within the assay, amplification of reference gene primers was used to estimate how many nucleated cells each sample contained. Sequence reads were collapsed and filtered to measure the absolute abundance of every unique TCRbeta CDR3 rearrangement. For each sample, productive Simpson clonality was calculated by taking the square root of Simpson's diversity index across productive rearrangements. What TCRdb holds here is the immuneACCESS table cut down to in-frame rearrangements. Part of the clones is not present; checked against another copy, under half of the missing clones reflect an unresolved V gene, and the others are unexplained. V, J and clone size reflect that table, while D and trimming were determined from the DNA. The sample table lists 140,000 to 150,000 clones, approximately 80% of them with a count of one. 4.8% of the sample lies in the top ten.

This sample is part of a study of blood T cell repertoires in COVID-19 (dated by TCRdb to the early 2020s). Background on the whole study: Samples covering the acute and convalescent phases of COVID-19 were provided by collaborators in the United States, Italy and Spain. Nearly every sample came with metadata listing a de-identified subject ID, COVID-19 status, age in years and sex. The repertoires were released in a freely available public database meant as a resource for research on the immune response to SARS-CoV-2. Samples came from the ongoing ImmuneRACE study (first 160 participants) plus 1,254 subjects from 6 global collaborators. The dataset comprised deeply sampled blood TCRbeta repertoires from subjects exposed to, actively infected with, or recovered from COVID-19. The prospective study material was composed of cDNA or gDNA derived from T cells, B-cell-depleted T cells, or PBMCs. Where available, HLA class I and class II types were obtained from metadata supplied by the sample provider rather than from assay-based typing. Results and caveats for the whole study, not just this receptor: How much clinical and demographic metadata was included differed by source and by participant, and the metadata was provided uncurated.

V is pared back by 1 base and J by 7 bases, with 12 bases lying between the germline termini. The CDR3 sequence holds 14 residues, the cysteine and phenylalanine included. Kept here is only the CDR3 DNA, which spans 42 bases and is read in frame from base 1. Per the germline V gene, SGHRS is the CDR1 and YFSETQ is the CDR2. The source of this sequence is a human donor in a cohort sampled during active COVID-19. The rearranged segments are TRBV5-1 and TRBJ1-3, with no reliable assignment of the D segment. Specimen: peripheral blood. The sequence in DNA is TGCGCCAGCAGCTTGTCAGGTGAAGAGAACACCATATATTTT. Translation gives CASSLSGEENTIYF.